One sample yielded the 18 T cell receptor beta chains listed below, sequenced in a study of cytomegalovirus exposure and HLA in healthy donors. Profiled with immunoSEQ multiplex PCR; TCRdb holds only in-frame clones, not every one. Of about 280,000 clones listed, roughly 90% are singletons. Sequencing input: PBMCs. These receptors all come from a woman aged 18-30 years in good health and CMV-seronegative.

The rearrangement joins TRBV28 to TRBJ2-5; D remains ambiguous. V dropped 3 bases and J dropped 9 bases, with 11 bases sitting between them. CDR1 and CDR2 (germline): MDHEN, SYDVKM. The CDR3 loop spans 12 amino acids. The CDR3 here is CASSFRPFPQYF. CDR3 coding DNA: TGTGCCAGCAGTTTCAGGCCATTCCCCCAGTACTTC.

This chain links TRBV28 with TRBJ1-5, with D maybe TRBD1 (6 bases). Germline V lookup: CDR1 MDHEN, CDR2 SYDVKM. V lost 6 bases and J lost 5, with 20 bases in between. The CDR3 runs to 16 residues. The CDR3 loop reads CASRRIRDTIYQPQHF. The CDR3 DNA reads as TGTGCCAGCAGACGCATTCGGGACACTATTTATCAGCCCCAGCATTTT.

This clone was seen a single time. Additional DNA sequences in this sample encode the identical CDR3. The gene calls are TRBV2 and TRBJ2-7, with a possible D match to TRBD2 (6 bases). The CDR3 has 12 amino acids. Between the trimmed V and J ends, which lost 4 bases and 5 bases, there was a span of 9 bases. The germline V gene has CDR1 SNHLY and CDR2 FYNNEI. CDR3: CASSGRRDEQYF. The CDR3 region has the DNA TGTGCCAGCAGTGGAAGGAGGGACGAGCAGTACTTC.

This chain uses TRBV9 with TRBJ1-1, with D possibly matching TRBD1 (5 bases). Germline CDR1 is SGDLS and CDR2 is YYNGEE. The CDR3 is 14 amino acids. V lost 3 bases and J lost 1, with 10 bases in between. CDR3 sequence: CASSGTRENTEAFF. In DNA form, the CDR3 reads TGTGCCAGCAGCGGGACCAGGGAGAACACTGAAGCTTTCTTT.

This clone was counted between two and nine times. The rearrangement uses TRBV28 and TRBJ1-5; possible D gene TRBD1, 6 bases. V dropped 5 bases and J dropped 0 bases, with 11 bases sitting between them. The CDR3 has 15 residues. CDR1 is MDHEN and CDR2 is SYDVKM in the germline V gene. The CDR3 DNA is TGTGCCAGCAGTCCCGGGACAAGTAGCAATCAGCCCCAGCATTTT. Translation gives CASSPGTSSNQPQHF.

This clone was counted only a few times. The gene calls are TRBV11-2 and TRBJ2-7; TRBD2 might be the D (7 bases). Trimming removed 5 bases from V and 9 bases from J, with 20 bases in between. CDR1 and CDR2 (germline): SGHAT, FQNNGV. The CDR3 loop spans 14 amino acids. The CDR3 sequence: CASSPAGGPVGQYF. The CDR3 DNA follows: TGTGCCAGCAGCCCCGCCGGGGGGCCAGTCGGGCAGTACTTC.

The rearrangement joins TRBV19 to TRBJ2-5; TRBD2 matches at 8 bases. Germline V gene lookup returns CDR1 LNHDA and CDR2 SQIVND (reference sequence). J was trimmed by 4 bases and V by 6 bases; bases with no gene match: 7. CDR3 size: 14 residues. CDR3 nucleotide sequence: TGTGCCAGTAGCCCCCGGGAGGGCCCAGAGACCCAGTACTTC. It encodes CASSPREGPETQYF.

V and J are TRBV7-2 and TRBJ2-1; 8 bases fit TRBD2. The J segment lost 0 bases and the V segment lost 5 bases, leaving 9 bases of the junction unmatched. There are 17 residues in the CDR3. Germline CDR1 is SGHTA and CDR2 is FQGNSA. The CDR3 DNA reads as TGTGCCAGCAGCCCCGGGGCGGGACTAGGCTCCTACAATGAGCAGTTCTTC. This encodes CASSPGAGLGSYNEQFF.

The gene calls are TRBV9 and TRBJ2-1; 9 bases are shared with TRBD2. This CDR3 is built from 16 residues. V was pared by 1 base and J by 0 bases, with 2 bases of the junction left unmatched. From germline, CDR1 is SGDLS and CDR2 YYNGEE. CDR3 protein: CASSVTSGFSYNEQFF. Written as DNA, the CDR3 is TGTGCCAGCAGCGTAACTAGCGGGTTCTCCTACAATGAGCAGTTCTTC.

CDR3 sequence: CATSRTAGSGIEIEQFF. CDR3 sequence (DNA): TGTGCCACCAGCAGAACTGCGGGTAGCGGGATTGAAATTGAGCAGTTCTTC. The chain recombines TRBV15 with TRBJ2-1; TRBD2 agrees at 8 bases. Germline CDR1 and CDR2: LNHNV and YYDKDF (reference sequence). Trimming took 2 bases from V and 9 from J; bases not matched to a gene: 15. This CDR3 is built from 17 residues.

The chain employs TRBV2 and TRBJ2-7, with 8 bases aligning to TRBD1. Looked up from germline, CDR1 is SNHLY and CDR2 is FYNNEI. There are 12 residues in the CDR3. The CDR3 nucleotides read TGTGGCTCCCAGGACAGGGCCTACGAGCAGTACTTC. Amino acids: CGSQDRAYEQYF.

This sequence joins TRBV29-1 and TRBJ2-7, with D possibly matching TRBD1 (6 bases). From germline, CDR1 is SQVTM and CDR2 ANQGSEA. With 5 bases removed from V and 8 bases from J, the gap between germline ends came to 16 bases. The CDR3 is 12 residues long. The CDR3 nucleotides read TGCAGCGTTATTGGACGCCAGGGGAAGCAGTACTTC. Translated: CSVIGRQGKQYF.

The J gene is TRBJ2-5, the V gene TRBV13; weak D call: TRBD2 (5 bases). Germline lookup yields CDR1 PRHDT and CDR2 FYEKMQ (reference sequence). The CDR3 is made up of 14 amino acids. V lost 0 bases and J lost 5, with 10 bases in between. The CDR3: CASSLGVTGETQYF. In nucleotides, the CDR3 is TGTGCCAGCAGCTTAGGCGTGACGGGGGAGACCCAGTACTTC.

The V and J genes are TRBV2 and TRBJ1-4; D possibly corresponds to TRBD1 (5 bases). Germline V gene lookup returns CDR1 SNHLY and CDR2 FYNNEI. This CDR3 comprises 15 residues. V lost 1 base, J lost 4 bases, and 10 bases lay in between. As DNA, the CDR3 is TGTGCCAGCAGTGAAGGGGGCAGGTATAATGAAAAACTGTTTTTT. Protein: CASSEGGRYNEKLFF.

The V and J genes are TRBV7-2 and TRBJ2-7; TRBD2 aligns across 7 bases. Germline CDR1 is SGHTA and CDR2 is FQGNSA. The CDR3 is made up of 15 amino acids. Trimming took 4 bases from V and 3 from J; bases not matched to a gene: 9. The CDR3 nucleotides read TGTGCCAGCAGCTCGACGTCTAGCGGCTACTACGAGCAGTACTTC. Encoded protein: CASSSTSSGYYEQYF.

CDR3 coding DNA: TGTGCCAGCAGCTTAGCCACAGAGGGGCTAGCGGGACTCAGCTCCTACGAGCAGTACTTC. Translation gives CASSLATEGLAGLSSYEQYF. The rearrangement links TRBV7-2 to TRBJ2-7; 9 positions match TRBD2. The CDR3 loop spans 20 amino acids. Germline values: CDR1 SGHTA, CDR2 FQGNSA. V was pared by 0 bases and J by 0 bases, with 15 bases of the junction left unmatched.

The chain couples TRBV27 to TRBJ2-7, with 9 nucleotides matching TRBD1. The CDR3 runs to 15 residues. The trim removed 4 bases at V and 2 bases at J, leaving 6 bases unmatched. Germline loops: CDR1 MNHEY, CDR2 SMNVEV (reference sequence). CDR3 coding DNA: TGTGCCAGCAGTTGGGGGACAGGGCTAACCTACGAGCAGTACTTC. Protein: CASSWGTGLTYEQYF.

The V and J genes are TRBV7-9 and TRBJ1-2; tentative D call: TRBD1 (6 bases). Trimming left V 6 bases short and J 4 bases short, with 9 bases between. Looked up from germline, CDR1 is SEHNR and CDR2 is FQNEAQ (reference sequence). This CDR3 region has 12 residues. This CDR3 is CASSPDSYGYTF. CDR3 in DNA: TGTGCCAGCAGTCCGGACAGCTATGGCTACACCTTC.